These 30 T cell receptor beta chains were all obtained from the same sample, sequenced in a study of blood T cell repertoires in COVID-19. Data came from immunoSEQ multiplex PCR; TCRdb stores just in-frame clones and leaves some out. The sample has about 28,000 clones, 85% to 90% seen once; the top ten hold about 51%. The sample was peripheral blood. The receptors originated from a human donor with acute or convalescent COVID-19. The donor label of this sample is uncertain.

This clone was detected only once. The chain combines TRBV7-8 with TRBJ1-2; D is unclear. V was shortened by 1 base and J by 2 bases, with 11 bases between the two germline ends. Germline loops: CDR1 SGHVS, CDR2 FQNEAQ. The CDR3 sequence is 15 residues long. The CDR3 DNA sequence: TGTGCCAGCAGCTTAGATCGGGGAACGAACTATGGCTACACCTTC. Protein product: CASSLDRGTNYGYTF.

J is TRBJ2-3 and V is TRBV19; D is perhaps TRBD1 (6 bases). Per germline, CDR1 LNHDA and CDR2 SQIVND (reference sequence). The CDR3 loop spans 15 amino acids. The germline V and J ends were trimmed by 1 base and 3 bases, with 11 bases remaining between them. CDR3 residues: CASSIGPTGTDTQYF. DNA of the CDR3: TGTGCCAGTAGTATAGGCCCCACAGGGACAGATACGCAGTATTTT.

The chain combines TRBV18 with TRBJ2-7, with D possibly TRBD1 on 6 matching bases. V lost 4 bases, J lost 9 bases, and 19 bases lay in between. In germline, CDR1 is KGHSH, CDR2 LQKENI. The CDR3 is made up of 14 amino acids. CDR3 sequence: CASSQRNRDTLQYF. DNA of the CDR3: TGTGCCAGCTCACAGAGGAACAGGGATACCTTGCAGTACTTC. The full variable domain, its missing parts supplied by reference TRBV18 and TRBJ2-7, is NAGVMQNPRHLVRRRGQEARLRCSPMKGHSHVYWYRQLPEEGLKFMVYLQKENIIDESGMPKERFSAEFPKEGPSILRIQQVVRGDSAAYFCASSQRNRDTLQYFGPGTRLTVT.

The genes are TRBV5-1 and TRBJ2-7; 9 bases align to TRBD2. Germline lookup yields CDR1 SGHRS and CDR2 YFSETQ. CDR3 length equals 15 residues. V was pared by 6 bases and J by 6 bases, with 13 bases of the junction left unmatched. CDR3 residues: CASKVSSSGSIEQYF. As DNA, the CDR3 is TGCGCCAGCAAAGTATCCAGTAGCGGGAGTATCGAGCAGTACTTC.

This chain joins TRBV7-9 and TRBJ2-1, with 10 nucleotides matching TRBD2. The CDR3 extends over 16 amino acids. Unmatched junction bases numbered 4, after V lost 2 bases and J lost 3 bases. The V gene's germline CDR1 is SEHNR and CDR2 FQNEAQ (reference sequence). The CDR3 reads CASSLLAGVSYNEQFF. The CDR3 coding sequence is TGTGCCAGCAGCTTACTAGCGGGAGTCAGCTACAATGAGCAGTTCTTC.

This clone was observed a single time. The rearrangement joins TRBV9 to TRBJ2-2; the D gene is possibly TRBD2 (5 bases). CDR1 and CDR2 from the germline V gene are SGDLS and YYNGEE. Trimming cost V 4 bases and J 5 bases, with 9 bases left between them. The CDR3 spans 13 residues. In DNA form, the CDR3 reads TGTGCCAGCAGCCCAAGGACTACCGGGGAGCTGTTTTTT. Its protein is CASSPRTTGELFF.

The chain couples TRBV3-1 (or the pseudogene TRBV3-2) to TRBJ1-2; D perhaps matches TRBD1 (6 bases). The ends were cut back, 1 base at V and 3 bases at J, with 18 bases in the middle. Germline V gene sequence: CDR1 LGHDT, CDR2 YNNKEL (reference sequence). The CDR3 sequence is 17 residues long. The CDR3 coding sequence is TGTGCCAGCAGCCAAGCCCTGACAGGAACTGCTGACTATGGCTACACCTTC. Its translation is CASSQALTGTADYGYTF.

V is TRBV20-1 and J is TRBJ1-6; the D gene is possibly TRBD1 (6 bases). V lost 3 bases, J lost 14 bases, and 17 bases lay in between. The CDR3 spans 13 residues. Germline-derived CDR1 and CDR2 are DFQATT and SNEGSKA (reference sequence). The CDR3 loop reads CSASWQGPGALHF. CDR3 sequence (DNA): TGCAGTGCTAGTTGGCAGGGGCCCGGGGCCCTCCACTTT.

The V gene is TRBV10-3, the J gene TRBJ1-2; D might be TRBD1 (5 bases). V lost 0 bases and J lost 5, with 16 bases in between. CDR3 length: 16 residues. Germline CDR1 ENHRY, CDR2 SYGVKD. The CDR3 protein is CAISESDGGSGYGYTF. The CDR3, as DNA: TGTGCCATCAGTGAGTCGGACGGGGGGTCGGGGTATGGCTACACCTTC.

This chain links TRBV25-1 with TRBJ2-2; tentatively, D is TRBD2 (5 bases). Germline V gives CDR1 MGHDK, CDR2 SYGVNS. The CDR3 has 11 amino acids. The V gene lost 6 bases and the J gene lost 8 bases, with 7 bases spanning the gap. CDR3 coding DNA: TGTGCCAGCAGAGTAGCGGGGGAGCTGTTTTTT. The encoded protein is CASRVAGELFF.

The rearrangement uses TRBV5-1 and TRBJ2-1; the match to TRBD2 covers 9 bases. The ends lost 6 bases at V and 2 bases at J; junction bases unmatched: 12. The CDR3 sequence is 17 residues long. Germline V lookup: CDR1 SGHRS, CDR2 YFSETQ. The CDR3 protein is CASTKTTTSGPYNEQFF. The CDR3, as DNA: TGCGCCAGCACAAAAACAACGACTAGCGGTCCCTACAATGAGCAGTTCTTC.

Only one count was recorded for this clone. The gene calls are TRBV9 and TRBJ1-1; maybe TRBD1 (6 bases). Germline CDR1 reads SGDLS; CDR2 reads YYNGEE. The V gene lost 4 bases and the J gene lost 3 bases, with 13 bases spanning the gap. The CDR3 loop spans 14 amino acids. In nucleotides, the CDR3 is TGTGCCAGCAGCTCAACAGGGATTTACACTGAAGCTTTCTTT. As protein: CASSSTGIYTEAFF.

J is TRBJ1-1 and V is TRBV7-9; no firm D call. CDR1 is SEHNR, CDR2 FQNEAQ, per germline (reference sequence). V was shortened by 5 bases and J by 4 bases, with 11 bases between the two germline ends. The CDR3 runs 13 residues. The CDR3: CASSRVLGTEAFF. Written as DNA, the CDR3 is TGTGCCAGCAGCCGGGTCCTGGGCACTGAAGCTTTCTTT.

The J gene is TRBJ2-2, the V gene TRBV7-8, with 13 bases aligning to TRBD2. With 5 bases clipped from V and 5 bases from J, the junction kept 2 bases outside the gene matches. The V gene's germline CDR1 is SGHVS and CDR2 FQNEAQ. The CDR3 is made up of 15 amino acids. CDR3 sequence reads: CASSRTSGRTGELFF. The CDR3 coding sequence is TGTGCCAGCAGCAGGACTAGCGGGAGAACCGGGGAGCTGTTTTTT.

The chain uses TRBV24-1 and TRBJ2-3; 7 bases match TRBD2. CDR1 and CDR2 (germline): KGHDR, SFDVKD. The CDR3 covers 13 residues. V shed 8 bases, J shed 0 bases, and the junction held 1 base outside the gene matches. CDR3 amino acids: CATNGGSTDTQYF. As DNA, the CDR3 is TGTGCCACCAACGGGGGGAGCACAGATACGCAGTATTTT.

The rearrangement joins TRBV24-1 to TRBJ2-3, with D unclear. The V gene lost 4 bases and the J gene lost 7 bases, with 11 bases spanning the gap. CDR1 is KGHDR and CDR2 is SFDVKD in the germline V gene. CDR3 length: 13 residues. The CDR3 sequence: CATSDPPANTQYF. Written as DNA, the CDR3 is TGTGCCACCAGTGACCCCCCCGCGAATACGCAGTATTTT.

The chain recombines TRBV5-4 with TRBJ2-3; D remains ambiguous. This CDR3 region has 16 residues. V lost 2 bases and J 0 bases, leaving 13 bases between the germline ends. The V gene's germline CDR1 is SGHNT and CDR2 YYREEE (reference sequence). The CDR3 DNA follows: TGTGCCAGCAGCTTTATGGTAGCAGCTAGCACAGATACGCAGTATTTT. It yields the protein CASSFMVAASTDTQYF. The whole variable domain, filled in from reference TRBV5-4 and TRBJ2-3, reads ETGVTQSPTHLIKTRGQQVTLRCSSQSGHNTVSWYQQALGQGPQFIFQYYREEENGRGNFPPRFSGLQFPNYSSELNVNALELDDSALYLCASSFMVAASTDTQYFGPGTRLTVL.

The chain employs TRBV7-9 and TRBJ2-5, with D maybe TRBD2 (6 bases). Germline loops: CDR1 SEHNR, CDR2 FQNEAQ (reference sequence). The CDR3 totals 15 residues. Trimming stripped 5 bases from V and 2 bases from J, with 15 bases between. The CDR3 nucleotides read TGTGCCAGCAGCCGATGGACTAACCAACAAGAGACCCAGTACTTC. As protein: CASSRWTNQQETQYF. The entire variable domain, with the rest obtained from reference TRBV7-9 and TRBJ2-5, is as follows: DTGVSQNPRHKITKRGQNVTFRCDPISEHNRLYWYRQTLGQGPEFLTYFQNEAQLEKSRLLSDRFSAERPKGSFSTLEIQRTEQGDSAMYLCASSRWTNQQETQYFGPGTRLLVL.

The V gene is TRBV30, the J gene TRBJ2-5; no reliable D call. V gave up 0 bases and J gave up 8 bases, with 10 bases separating them. CDR1 and CDR2 (germline): GTSNPN, SVGIG (reference sequence). The CDR3 contains 12 residues. CDR3 in amino acids: CAWSVQLETQYF. CDR3 sequence (DNA): TGTGCCTGGAGTGTACAGTTAGAAACCCAGTACTTC.

This chain connects TRBV19 to TRBJ2-2, with a weak D call TRBD1 (5 bases). The CDR3 length is 16 residues. The germline V gene encodes CDR1 LNHDA and CDR2 SQIVND (reference sequence). Trimming cost V 4 bases and J 6 bases, with 18 bases left between them. CDR3 amino acids: CASSKTWGMNPGELFF. CDR3 nucleotides: TGTGCCAGTAGTAAAACATGGGGCATGAATCCCGGGGAGCTGTTTTTT.

The rearrangement links TRBV28 to TRBJ1-1; 7 bases line up with TRBD1. Germline V gene lookup returns CDR1 MDHEN and CDR2 SYDVKM. With 5 bases clipped from V and 0 bases from J, the junction kept 6 bases outside the gene matches. The CDR3 spans 15 residues. CDR3 in amino acids: CASSLRDSMNTEAFF. CDR3 DNA sequence: TGTGCCAGCAGTCTACGGGACAGCATGAACACTGAAGCTTTCTTT.

This chain joins TRBV30 and TRBJ1-2; the D is unclear. Germline values: CDR1 GTSNPN, CDR2 SVGIG (reference sequence). Trimming stripped 4 bases from V and 0 bases from J, with 9 bases between. This CDR3 region has 13 residues. CDR3 coding DNA: TGTGCCTGGAACAGAGGGACTAACTATGGCTACACCTTC. It codes for CAWNRGTNYGYTF.

This chain connects TRBV4-3 to TRBJ2-5; no reliable D call. This CDR3 is built from 14 residues. The V gene lost 0 bases and the J gene lost 2 bases, with 7 bases spanning the gap. Per the germline V gene, CDR1 is LGHNA and CDR2 is YSLEER. The CDR3 here is CASSQDSQQETQYF. CDR3 nucleotides: TGCGCCAGCAGCCAAGACTCCCAGCAAGAGACCCAGTACTTC.

The chain carries TRBV28 and TRBJ2-1, with 11 bases matching TRBD2. The CDR3 is 17 residues long. Germline CDR1 reads MDHEN; CDR2 reads SYDVKM. The junction had 7 bases not matched to a gene; V was cut back by 2 bases and J by 4 bases. In DNA, the CDR3 is TGTGCCAGCAGTTTACGTCTTCGGACTAGCGGGTACAATGAGCAGTTCTTC. Residues: CASSLRLRTSGYNEQFF.

The chain is built from TRBV5-1 and TRBJ1-4, with 8 bases fitting TRBD1. This CDR3 spans 14 amino acids. Germline CDR1 reads SGHRS; CDR2 reads YFSETQ. V shed 7 bases and J 6 bases; nucleotides not matched to a gene: 8. The CDR3 coding sequence is TGCGCCAGCGGCAGACAGGGGTTGGATGAAAAACTGTTTTTT. This codes for CASGRQGLDEKLFF.

The chain links TRBV24-1 to TRBJ2-3, with D maybe TRBD2 (6 bases). This CDR3 region has 13 residues. Germline V gene sequence: CDR1 KGHDR, CDR2 SFDVKD. V was clipped by 7 bases and J by 1 base, with 8 bases between them. The CDR3, as DNA: TGTGCCACCAGGCGGAGGGGCACAGATACGCAGTATTTT. Its translation is CATRRRGTDTQYF.

The CDR3 DNA sequence: TGTGCCAGCAGCCCCCATACAGGGGTTGGCTACACCTTC. Protein: CASSPHTGVGYTF. The chain joins TRBV3-1 (or the pseudogene TRBV3-2) to TRBJ1-2; the match to TRBD1 covers 7 bases. The CDR3 totals 13 residues. The ends lost 4 bases at V and 7 bases at J; junction bases unmatched: 6. Looked up from germline, CDR1 is LGHDT and CDR2 is YNNKEL (reference sequence).

This clone has just a few counts. V gene TRBV10-1 combines with J gene TRBJ2-2; the D gene is possibly TRBD1 (5 bases). This CDR3 is 14 amino acids long. Germline-derived CDR1 and CDR2 are WNHNN and SYGVQD (reference sequence). V lost 5 bases to trimming and J lost 4 bases, with 11 bases between them. As DNA, the CDR3 is TGCGCCAGCAGTTCTCAGACAGTCACCGGGGAGCTGTTTTTT. Its translation: CASSSQTVTGELFF.

The chain couples TRBV3-1 (or the pseudogene TRBV3-2) to TRBJ1-6, with 8 bases identical to TRBD1. J gave up 9 bases and V 4 bases, and 5 bases lay outside the gene matches. The CDR3 runs to 14 residues. CDR1 and CDR2 (germline): LGHDT, YNNKEL (reference sequence). The CDR3 spells CASSLSGGISPLHF. The CDR3 DNA reads as TGTGCCAGCAGCCTTTCAGGGGGCATTTCACCCCTCCACTTT.

The chain joins TRBV5-1 to TRBJ1-5, with D perhaps TRBD1 (5 bases). The CDR3 is 15 amino acids. With 4 bases removed from V and 6 bases from J, the gap between germline ends came to 17 bases. The germline CDR1 and CDR2 sequences are SGHRS and YFSETQ. The CDR3 region is CASSLAGQTGQPQHF. The CDR3 DNA reads as TGCGCCAGCAGCCTCGCAGGGCAAACGGGTCAGCCCCAGCATTTT.